The entry below describes one T cell receptor beta chain. TCRdb processed the reads anew with MiXCR; each CDR3 protein has one entry. Found here are 400,000 or so distinct CDR3 sequences, 15% to 20% of them singletons; the top ten hold approximately 10%. This entry comes from a study of T cell repertoires in cytomegalovirus infection. Study-level background: Signatures in public TCR beta sequences pointed to both CMV infection and matching HLA type.

The CDR3 has 12 residues. Deletions cut 0 bases from V and 8 bases from J, with 8 bases between. Germline assignment: CDR1 DFQATT and CDR2 SNEGSKA (reference sequence). The sample consisted of PBMCs. The receptor comes from a human donor in good health (CMV status not recorded). Some clones in this sample may be carry-over from other donors' samples. This chain uses TRBV20-1 with TRBJ2-4; either TRBD1 or TRBD2 may supply D (5 bases each). DNA of the CDR3: TGCAGTGCTAGAGACGTGGGGGACATTCAGTACTTC. Translated: CSARDVGDIQYF.